The T cell receptor beta chain under discussion was sequenced for a study of PD-1 blockade in classical Hodgkin lymphoma. Whole-study results and caveats: Reports described newly diagnosed patients as having lower baseline TCR diversity than healthy donors. Complete responders had baseline diversity similar to newly diagnosed patients.

Germline V gene lookup returns CDR1 GTSNPN and CDR2 SVGIG (reference sequence). V lost 4 bases and J 0 bases, leaving 7 bases between the germline ends. The CDR3 is 13 residues long. Each and every patient relapsed after autologous stem cell transplantation, and patients got differing brentuximab vedotin exposure. Best overall response was complete response, partial response or progressive disease in these relapsed/refractory classical Hodgkin lymphoma patients. This clone was seen only a few times. Its target is not known. Generated by immunoSEQ multiplex PCR, the TCRdb table keeps only in-frame clones and is missing some. The table has about 4,700 clones, approximately 66% seen once.

The specimen was peripheral blood mononuclear cells (PBMCs), collected before the second cycle of nivolumab. The gene calls are TRBV30 and TRBJ2-1; D is unresolved. The clonotype comes from a human donor with classical Hodgkin lymphoma. CDR3 nucleotides: TGTGCCTGGACCCGGAGCTCCTACAATGAGCAGTTCTTC. This sequence encodes CAWTRSSYNEQFF.